A selection of T cell receptor beta chains follows, all from one sample in a study of shared clonotypes between healthy human individuals. This table comes from immunoSEQ multiplex PCR, and its TCRdb copy is limited to in-frame clones, with some not included. The table includes some 2.3 million clones, approximately 95% detected once. The sample taken for sequencing was naive CD4+ T cells from PBMCs. These receptors all stem from a man aged 18 to 29 in good health. Some clones in this sample may be carry-over from other donors' samples. Each CDR3 is given with its conserved first and last residue. Size tells how often a clone was seen (once, few, many) or the class of an expanded clone, and some rows leave it out.

>-|TRBV4-3
CASSQGDRDYGYTF
>-|TRBV7-9
CASSLMGVTEAFF
>-|TRBV15
CATSSPKLITQYF
>-|TRBV30
CAWSVAGGLRNQPQHF
>-|TRBV27
CASSRGLAGVVGADTQYF
>once|TRBV30
CAWSLSGGYGQYF
>-|TRBV10-1
CATQRTSSYEQYF
>-|TRBV28
CASTWSGEGYGYTF
>-|TRBV29-1
CSVREGNEQFF
>-|TRBV4-1
CASSQPPGRVYEQYF
>-|TRBV18
CASSPLAGTYNEQFF
>-|TRBV7-2
CASSLDRGNTEAFF
>-|TRBV11-1
CASSLAGNTQYF
>-|TRBV25-1
CASSRGAGRPQETQYF
>-|TRBV19
CASSDRPRDLSEAFF
>-|TRBV4-3
CASSQVAGMNTEAFF
>-|TRBV11-3
CASSLKETRELFF
>once|TRBV9
CASSVATGQGATQYF
>-|TRBV7-2
CASSRYSNQPQHF
>once|TRBV5-1
CASSLGAGQPDTQYF
>-|TRBV15
CATSSTLTEAFF
>-|TRBV5-1
CASSPRRGNTEAFF
>-|TRBV6-5
CASRPRASSGLAFF
>-|TRBV9
CASSPLTPTGTQYF
>-|TRBV7-3
CASSEMNTGELFF
>-|TRBV27
CASSFDQETQYF
>few|TRBV6-4
CASSDGLAGAGELFF
>-|TRBV28
CASSPGGIGYTF
>-|TRBV18
CASTSSGTNTGELFF
>-|TRBV27
CASSLLDRGSHRFTDTQYF
>-|TRBV29-1
CSVTGQGLDEQYF
>-|TRBV2
CAGNLEGTDTQYF
>once|TRBV10-3
CAIRQEASPLHF
>few|TRBV10-3
CATKGRENTEAFF
>-|TRBV10-1
CASSLSGGAVDQPQHF